Listed here are 5 T cell receptor beta chains from one sample, sequenced in a study of blood T cells in healthy people across ages. Alongside a J-beta primer mix, a sample-barcoded 5' primer served in a second PCR lasting about 6 to 11 cycles. Via MiXCR, TCRdb re-called the 5' RACE reads, giving one row per CDR3 protein. The data hold 750,000 to 950,000 distinct CDR3 sequences, with just under 30% observed a single time. A further study also used this sample, focusing on T cells of mothers and their children.

The sample taken for sequencing was blood. The receptors derive from a middle-aged woman in good health.

This chain connects TRBV7-2 to TRBJ2-2; 9 nucleotides align to TRBD1. With V trimmed by 8 bases and J by 5 bases, 12 bases remained unmatched. The CDR3 runs to 16 residues. Germline loops: CDR1 SGHTA, CDR2 FQGNSA. The CDR3 protein is CASRRQGQGITGELFF. DNA for the CDR3: TGTGCCAGCCGCCGACAGGGACAGGGAATTACCGGGGAGCTGTTTTTT.

In this sample, this clonotype turned up a few times. This chain connects TRBV6-1 to TRBJ2-5; D unclear. In germline, CDR1 is MNHNS, CDR2 SASEGT. V dropped 3 bases and J dropped 2 bases, with 10 bases sitting between them. The length of the CDR3 is 14 residues. CDR3 region: CASSDGVGQETQYF. CDR3 nucleotide sequence: TGTGCCAGCAGTGATGGCGTAGGGCAAGAGACCCAGTACTTC.

The table lists this clonotype with many counts. The genes are TRBV18 and TRBJ2-3, with D perhaps TRBD1 or TRBD2 (5 bases each). Trimming shortened V by 2 bases and J by 0 bases, and 12 bases separated the two germline ends. The CDR3 runs 16 residues. Germline values: CDR1 KGHSH, CDR2 LQKENI. The CDR3 region is CASSPGGSVSTDTQYF. As DNA, the CDR3 is TGTGCCAGCTCACCAGGGGGTAGCGTTAGCACAGATACGCAGTATTTT. The whole variable domain, filled in from reference TRBV18 and TRBJ2-3, reads NAGVMQNPRHLVRRRGQEARLRCSPMKGHSHVYWYRQLPEEGLKFMVYLQKENIIDESGMPKERFSAEFPKEGPSILRIQQVVRGDSAAYFCASSPGGSVSTDTQYFGPGTRLTVL.

V is TRBV27 and J is TRBJ2-7, with a weak D call TRBD2 (7 bases). The germline V gene has CDR1 MNHEY and CDR2 SMNVEV (reference sequence). There are 14 residues in the CDR3. Trimming took 3 bases from V and 3 from J, leaving 12 bases between them. The CDR3 sequence is CASSLRGGHYEQYF. CDR3 coding DNA: TGTGCCAGCAGTTTGAGGGGGGGCCACTACGAGCAGTACTTC.

This clonotype was counted only a few times. The rearrangement joins TRBV12-3 or TRBV12-4 to TRBJ2-3; D gene unclear. The V and J ends lost 7 bases and 2 bases respectively, with 19 bases between them. The CDR3 spans 16 residues. The DNA of the CDR3 is TGTGCCAGCACCGTAAGCCCACCTCGATACACAGATACGCAGTATTTT. Its protein product is CASTVSPPRYTDTQYF.